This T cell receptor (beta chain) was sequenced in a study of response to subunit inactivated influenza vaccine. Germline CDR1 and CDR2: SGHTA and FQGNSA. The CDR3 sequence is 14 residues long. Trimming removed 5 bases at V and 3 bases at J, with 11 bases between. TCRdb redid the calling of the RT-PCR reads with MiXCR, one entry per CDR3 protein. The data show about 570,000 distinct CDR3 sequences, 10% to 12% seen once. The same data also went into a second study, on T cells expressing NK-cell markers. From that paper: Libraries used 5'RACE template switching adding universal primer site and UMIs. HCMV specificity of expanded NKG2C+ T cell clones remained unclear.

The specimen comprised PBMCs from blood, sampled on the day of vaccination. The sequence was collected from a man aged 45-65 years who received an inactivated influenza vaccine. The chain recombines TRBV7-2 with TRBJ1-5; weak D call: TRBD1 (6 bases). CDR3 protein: CASSRQDNNQPQHF. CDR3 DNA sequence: TGTGCCAGCAGCCGACAGGATAACAATCAGCCCCAGCATTTT.